This TCR beta chain was sequenced in a study of human T cells and chemical hapten exposure. Whole-study findings and limits: Positively correlated with patch test score were the counts of PT1 expanded TCRs. Relative to control repertoires, expanded TCRs gave rise to significantly more large CDR3 similarity clusters.

Of note for this clonotype: The antigen is unknown.

Time point in this sample: patch test 2, 6 weeks after DPC sensitization. Treatment denoted: therapeutic diphenylcyclopropenone sensitization with weekly scalp DPC. Each CDR3 protein gets one entry after TCRdb re-called the RACE reads with MiXCR. Of tens of thousands of distinct CDR3 sequences in the sample, roughly 9.4% were seen once. The specimen was whole blood, collected in connection with sensitization to the hapten diphenylcyclopropenone (DPC). The sequence was obtained from a man aged 25 to 45 with alopecia areata. Some clones in this sample may be carry-over from other donors' samples.

The DNA of the CDR3 is TGTGCCACCAGTGAATCGACCCGCGCTTGGGGCAATGAGCAGTTCTTC. The encoded protein is CATSESTRAWGNEQFF. The chain joins TRBV24-1 to TRBJ2-1; D unclear. The CDR3 runs 16 residues. Germline-derived CDR1 and CDR2 are KGHDR and SFDVKD. V was pared by 4 bases and J by 6 bases, with 18 bases between.